The rows below give T cell receptor beta chains drawn from one sample of a study of T cell responses to AZD1222 COVID-19 vaccine. Profiling relied on immunoSEQ multiplex PCR, and the TCRdb table lists in-frame clones only, not all of them. The table shows about 96,000 clones, with under 90% occurring only once. The input for sequencing was peripheral blood, taken on day 0 of AZD1222 vaccination. The source is an adult in good health. Both conserved end residues are part of each CDR3. The D gene is left open where the match is weak. Part of the rows lack a size; the others show once, few, many or a class for expanded clones.

v_call	clone_size	d_call	j_call	cdr3_aa	cdr3_nt
TRBV28	NA	NA	TRBJ1-2	CASSFPPLGSGYTF	TGTGCCAGCAGTTTTCCCCCCCTAGGGTCTGGCTACACCTTC
TRBV12-3/TRBV12-4	once	NA	TRBJ2-1	CASSLGRHNEQFF	TGTGCCAGCAGCCTGGGACGTCACAATGAGCAGTTCTTC
TRBV14	NA	NA	TRBJ2-7	CASSQVGGTTYEQYF	TGTGCCAGCAGCCAAGTCGGCGGGACGACTTACGAGCAGTACTTC
TRBV24-1	NA	TRBD1	TRBJ2-3	CATSVPGTGSADTQYF	TGTGCCACCAGTGTCCCCGGGACAGGGAGTGCAGATACGCAGTATTTT
TRBV24-1	NA	TRBD1	TRBJ2-5	CATSDFPGQGRYQETQYF	TGTGCCACCAGTGATTTCCCGGGACAGGGTCGGTACCAAGAGACCCAGTACTTC
TRBV5-4	once	NA	TRBJ1-1	CASSLAGRGNTEAFF	TGTGCCAGCAGCCTTGCAGGGCGAGGGAACACTGAAGCTTTCTTT
TRBV5-1	NA	NA	TRBJ2-7	CASSFDADSSYEQYF	TGCGCCAGCAGTTTTGACGCGGACAGCTCCTACGAGCAGTACTTC
TRBV6-2/TRBV6-3	NA	NA	TRBJ1-5	CASSYAGGGADNQPQHF	TGTGCCAGCAGTTACGCGGGGGGGGGCGCCGACAATCAGCCCCAGCATTTT
TRBV27	NA	NA	TRBJ1-6	CASRPPHGGSPLHF	TGTGCCAGCAGACCTCCCCATGGGGGTTCACCCCTCCACTTT
TRBV5-6	NA	TRBD1	TRBJ1-1	CATQRGLNTEAFF	TGTGCCACCCAGAGGGGGCTGAACACTGAAGCTTTCTTT
TRBV5-1	NA	NA	TRBJ2-2	CASSFEGEGTGELFF	TGCGCCAGCAGCTTCGAGGGGGAGGGCACCGGGGAGCTGTTTTTT
TRBV7-2	NA	TRBD2	TRBJ2-7	CATRLAGGPYEQYF	TGTGCCACCAGACTAGCGGGAGGGCCTTACGAGCAGTACTTC
TRBV2	NA	TRBD2	TRBJ2-1	CASMTSGIDEQFF	TGTGCCAGCATGACTAGCGGTATCGATGAGCAGTTCTTC
TRBV4-2	NA	TRBD1	TRBJ2-3	CASSQDALGQGWEF	TGTGCCAGCAGCCAGGACGCCCTAGGACAGGGTTGGGAATTT
TRBV7-2	once	NA	TRBJ1-1	CASSSTWTRAEAFF	TGTGCCAGCAGCTCCACCTGGACACGGGCTGAAGCTTTCTTT
TRBV27	NA	NA	TRBJ1-6	CASSLKPNRVNSPLHF	TGTGCCAGCAGTTTAAAGCCCAACAGGGTCAATTCACCCCTCCACTTT
TRBV2	once	NA	TRBJ2-2	CASSPGSQRTGELFF	TGTGCCAGCAGTCCCGGGTCCCAGCGCACCGGGGAGCTGTTTTTT
TRBV19	NA	TRBD2	TRBJ2-7	CASSSRTSPYEQYF	TGTGCCAGTAGTTCCCGGACTAGCCCCTACGAGCAGTACTTC
TRBV7-3	NA	TRBD2	TRBJ2-3	CASSPIAGAGTDTQYF	TGTGCCAGCAGCCCCATAGCGGGAGCTGGCACAGATACGCAGTATTTT
TRBV9	NA	NA	TRBJ2-3	CASSVSVGDTQYF	TGTGCCAGCAGCGTATCGGTGGGAGATACGCAGTATTTT
TRBV9	NA	NA	TRBJ2-7	CASSVQPGYEQYF	TGTGCCAGCAGCGTACAGCCCGGCTACGAGCAGTACTTC
TRBV6-2/TRBV6-3	once	NA	TRBJ2-7	CASSQAGEQYF	TGTGCCAGCAGCCAAGCAGGGGAGCAGTACTTC
TRBV11-3	NA	TRBD2	TRBJ2-3	CASSLVSSGSADTQYF	TGTGCCAGCAGCCTCGTTAGCAGCGGGAGCGCAGATACGCAGTATTTT
TRBV2	NA	NA	TRBJ1-1	CASSERQSNTEAFF	TGTGCCAGCAGTGAACGACAGTCGAACACTGAAGCTTTCTTT
TRBV6-2/TRBV6-3	NA	TRBD1	TRBJ2-2	CASSSPFTWGQMNTGELFF	TGTGCCAGCAGTTCACCCTTTACATGGGGACAGATGAACACCGGGGAGCTGTTTTTT
TRBV7-9	NA	TRBD1	TRBJ2-2	CASRSDRVHTGELFF	TGTGCCAGCAGATCAGACAGGGTGCACACCGGGGAGCTGTTTTTT
TRBV3-1/TRBV3-2	few	NA	TRBJ1-4	CASSWPGHTGEKLFF	TGTGCCAGCAGCTGGCCGGGACATACAGGTGAAAAACTGTTTTTT
TRBV15	NA	TRBD1	TRBJ1-2	CATSRARTGDYGYTF	TGTGCCACCAGCAGAGCAAGGACAGGGGACTATGGCTACACCTTC
TRBV4-2	once	NA	TRBJ1-3	CASSQELAGRGSLNSGNTIYF	TGTGCCAGCAGCCAAGAATTGGCGGGCAGGGGTTCGCTAAACTCTGGAAACACCATATATTTT
TRBV7-9	NA	NA	TRBJ1-2	CASSFARGLQKLHNYGYTF	TGTGCCAGCAGCTTCGCCCGGGGATTACAAAAATTACATAACTATGGCTACACCTTC
TRBV7-2	NA	NA	TRBJ2-1	CASSLKSGYEQFF	TGTGCCAGCAGCTTAAAGTCGGGATATGAGCAGTTCTTC
TRBV6-2/TRBV6-3	NA	NA	TRBJ2-7	CASSYYSSYEQYF	TGTGCCAGCAGTTACTACAGCTCCTACGAGCAGTACTTC
TRBV11-3	NA	NA	TRBJ2-7	CASSPGGTREQYF	TGTGCCAGCAGCCCCGGAGGGACACGAGAGCAGTACTTC
TRBV10-2	NA	NA	TRBJ2-3	CASSMAGAGDTQYF	TGCGCCAGCAGCATGGCGGGGGCGGGAGATACGCAGTATTTT
TRBV27	NA	NA	TRBJ2-7	CASKQWNSYEQYF	TGTGCCAGCAAACAATGGAATTCCTACGAGCAGTACTTC
TRBV7-2	NA	NA	TRBJ1-1	CASSLATAWPMNTEAFF	TGTGCCAGCAGCTTAGCCACAGCATGGCCCATGAACACTGAAGCTTTCTTT
TRBV27	NA	TRBD1	TRBJ2-5	CASGNVQGAETQYF	TGTGCCAGCGGAAACGTTCAGGGGGCGGAGACCCAGTACTTC